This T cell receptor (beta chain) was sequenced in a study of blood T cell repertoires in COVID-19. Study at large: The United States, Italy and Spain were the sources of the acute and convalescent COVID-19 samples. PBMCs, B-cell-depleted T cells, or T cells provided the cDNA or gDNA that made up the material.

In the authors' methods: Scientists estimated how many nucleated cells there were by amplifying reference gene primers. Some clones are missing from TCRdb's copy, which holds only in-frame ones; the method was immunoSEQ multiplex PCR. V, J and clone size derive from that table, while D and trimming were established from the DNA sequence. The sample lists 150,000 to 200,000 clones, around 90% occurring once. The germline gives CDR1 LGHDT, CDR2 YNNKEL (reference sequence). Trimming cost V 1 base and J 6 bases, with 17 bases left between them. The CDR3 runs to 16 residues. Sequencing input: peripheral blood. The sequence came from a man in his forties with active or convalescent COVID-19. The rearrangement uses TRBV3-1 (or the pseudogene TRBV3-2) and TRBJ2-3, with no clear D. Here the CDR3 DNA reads TGTGCCAGCAGCCAAGCCAGACTCATCAGCCGGGATACGCAGTATTTT. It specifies CASSQARLISRDTQYF.